The T cell receptor (beta chain) under discussion was sequenced for a study of T cell responses to AZD1222 COVID-19 vaccine (dated by TCRdb to about 2021). With respect to the entire study: AZD1222 recipients given second doses at about 4 weeks or at about 12 weeks were pooled, since spike-specific TCR depth and breadth were not found to differ between the two schedules. TCR sequencing covered fewer than 250 trial participants: 200 to 220 given two doses of AZD1222 and 26 given two doses of MenACWY control vaccine. Enrollment into the trials was organized by age into subgroups of 18-55, 56-69 and 70-plus years, and those subgroups contained roughly 160, 29 and 62 TCR-sequenced participants, respectively. Overall study results and their limits: Conclusions about previously exposed vaccinees are limited, since just five or six AZD1222 recipients were seropositive for SARS-CoV-2 at baseline. Reportedly, almost half of the unique spike-specific TCRs recognized epitopes lying outside the regions that are mutated in the B.1.351 and B.1.1.7 variants. In the small 56-69-year group, the increase in depth fell short of significance, most likely because of low power. Participants were mostly white British, with more females than males. The authors suggested clonal diversity may have been underestimated. Vaccine-associated CD4 TCRs spanned the whole spike protein, with dominant responses in regions 160-218 and 743-854. Because no day 14 peak-response samples were available, the repertoires could be characterized only after the peak T cell response. After two AZD1222 doses, both the breadth and the depth of spike-specific TCRs were significantly higher than at day 0 and than in MenACWY recipients.

The CDR3 regions of human TCRbeta chains were analyzed by immunosequencing. The authors' analysis ran thus. Repertoire TCRs were checked for matches against a reference library of SARS-CoV-2-specific TCRs that had been generated using the MIRA antigen-specificity platform. Breadth was defined as the fraction of unique TCRs that were SARS-CoV-2-associated. Depth was defined as the fraction of total T cells that were SARS-CoV-2-associated. Using the MIRA data, every spike-specific TCR was mapped to the spike region that the TCR reacted to and assigned to either a CD4 or a CD8 class. Log10-transformed breadth and depth values were compared by one-way ANOVA with Sidak's multiple comparisons tests. Drawn from immuneACCESS, this table holds only the in-frame rearrangements with V and J called that TCRdb kept. Clones are partly lost; checked studies trace under half to an unresolved V gene and leave the rest unexplained. The V and J calls and the clone size are those of that table, but D and trimming were determined from the DNA. In all, the sample holds some 130,000 clones, and around 93% of those were seen once. The ten largest clones capture over 8% of the sample.

Explained via the paper, the time point label denotes: baseline before first vaccination. Vaccinee samples came from UK trials COV001 and COV002, including a single-blind randomized controlled phase 2/3 trial of AZD1222 (ChAdOx1 nCoV-19) in healthy adults. For TCRbeta chain sequencing, PBMC samples from trial participants were taken at day 0 and at day 28 after the second dose. With respect to this clone: Its antigen target is currently unknown. No qualities accompany the bases; no much larger clone lies one base away.

The germline V gene specifies SGHNT as CDR1 and YENEEA as CDR2. After removal of 5 bases from V and 2 bases from J, the junction retains 12 bases not matched to a gene. The CDR3 sequence holds 16 residues, the cysteine and phenylalanine included. Only the CDR3 DNA stays, 48 bases, in frame from base 1. The chain is encoded by TRBV11-3 joined to TRBJ2-7, with TRBD2 identical over 7 junction bases. This clonotype originated in an adult in good health. Sequencing used peripheral blood, obtained on day 0 of AZD1222 vaccination. The DNA is as follows: TGTGCCAGCAGCAACTGGGGCGGGGGTGCTCCCTACGAGCAGTACTTC. Protein translation: CASSNWGGGAPYEQYF.